The 23 T cell receptor beta chains in this list originate from one sample, sequenced in a study of T cell changes during pregnancy in multiple sclerosis. Profiled with immunoSEQ multiplex PCR; TCRdb holds only in-frame clones, not every one. The profile covers tens of thousands of clones, with 84% appearing a single time and around 0.58% taken by the ten largest. Here the sequenced sample was CD4+ T cells from peripheral blood mononuclear cells, taken before pregnancy. The origin of the receptors is a female donor with multiple sclerosis, enrolled in a pregnancy study.

CDR3 nucleotide sequence: TGTGCCTTTTTTAGCGGGATAAAGACCGGGGAGCTGTTTTTT. Translating it yields CAFFSGIKTGELFF. V is TRBV30 and J is TRBJ2-2; 8 nucleotides align to TRBD2. This CDR3 spans 14 amino acids. CDR1 is GTSNPN, CDR2 SVGIG, per germline (reference sequence). V lost 7 bases, J lost 5 bases, and 9 bases stayed unmatched.

This clone has only a few counts. The rearrangement links TRBV7-3 to TRBJ1-6; D gene ambiguous. Between the trimmed V and J ends, which lost 1 base and 7 bases, there was a span of 5 bases. Germline V gene data show CDR1 as SGHTA and CDR2 as FQGTGA. The CDR3 has 13 residues. This CDR3 is CASSLMENSPLHF. The CDR3 region has the DNA TGTGCCAGCAGCTTAATGGAGAATTCACCCCTCCACTTT.

The V and J genes are TRBV7-8 and TRBJ1-2, with TRBD1 matching 11 bases. Germline V lookup: CDR1 SGHVS, CDR2 FQNEAQ. V lost 4 bases, J lost 0 bases, and 10 bases stayed unmatched. The CDR3 totals 18 residues. The CDR3 region is CASSSDRGQGVSNYGYTF. CDR3 sequence (DNA): TGTGCCAGCAGCTCGGACCGGGGACAGGGGGTTTCTAACTATGGCTACACCTTC.

The chain joins TRBV19 to TRBJ1-3; D is ambiguous. Germline CDR1 LNHDA, CDR2 SQIVND (reference sequence). The CDR3 is 14 amino acids. V was clipped by 6 bases and J by 0 bases, with 9 bases between them. CDR3 amino acids: CASSFRSSGNTIYF. Here the CDR3 DNA reads TGTGCCAGTAGCTTTAGAAGCTCTGGAAACACCATATATTTT.

V and J are TRBV2 and TRBJ2-1; 8 bases fit TRBD2. Germline V gene lookup returns CDR1 SNHLY and CDR2 FYNNEI. After removal of 6 bases from V and 7 bases from J, the junction contained 17 bases not matched to a gene. This CDR3 has 17 residues. The CDR3 reads CASRKGAGVKGTNEQFF. CDR3 sequence (DNA): TGTGCCAGCAGGAAAGGAGCGGGAGTAAAAGGGACTAATGAGCAGTTCTTC.

The chain carries TRBV25-1 and TRBJ2-1; 8 bases are shared with TRBD1. This CDR3 is 15 amino acids long. The germline gives CDR1 MGHDK, CDR2 SYGVNS. V gave up 2 bases and J gave up 6 bases; unmatched junction bases: 6. The DNA of the CDR3 is TGTGCCAGCAGTGAAACCCCAGACAGGGGCAATGAGCAGTTCTTC. Translation gives CASSETPDRGNEQFF. Full variable domain (outside the CDR3, taken from reference TRBV25-1 and TRBJ2-1): EADIYQTPRYLVIGTGKKITLECSQTMGHDKMYWYQQDPGMELHLIHYSYGVNSTEKGDLSSESTVSRIRTEHFPLTLESARPSHTSQYLCASSETPDRGNEQFFGPGTRLTVL.

This clone showed up just once. The chain links TRBV27 to TRBJ2-2, with TRBD2 as a possible D gene (6 bases). Germline lookup yields CDR1 MNHEY and CDR2 SMNVEV (reference sequence). The V end was cut by 6 bases, the J end by 7 bases, with 21 bases between. The CDR3 length is 16 residues. CDR3 nucleotides: TGTGCCAGCAGGGATAGGAGGGGCCGGGAAGGCGGGGAGCTGTTTTTT. The encoded protein is CASRDRRGREGGELFF.

This clone was counted only a few times. The chain is built from TRBV27 and TRBJ1-2; tentative D call: TRBD1 (6 bases). Germline assignment: CDR1 MNHEY and CDR2 SMNVEV (reference sequence). V lost 5 bases and J lost 4, with 14 bases in between. This CDR3 is 14 amino acids long. This chain's CDR3 is CASSPRGLGYGYTF. The CDR3 DNA is TGTGCCAGCAGTCCCAGGGGTTTGGGCTATGGCTACACCTTC.

The chain has TRBV29-1 and TRBJ2-5; perhaps TRBD2 as D (5 bases). Per the germline V gene, CDR1 is SQVTM and CDR2 is ANQGSEA. Between the trimmed V and J ends, which lost 6 bases and 2 bases, there was a span of 10 bases. This CDR3 has 12 amino acids. The CDR3, as DNA: TGCAGCGTGACAAGGACTCAAGAGACCCAGTACTTC. Its translation is CSVTRTQETQYF.

This clone turned up a few times. The chain carries TRBV7-9 and TRBJ1-1; D remains unclear. Trimming shortened V by 2 bases and J by 1 base, and 5 bases separated the two germline ends. The V gene's germline CDR1 is SEHNR and CDR2 FQNEAQ (reference sequence). This CDR3 is built from 13 residues. This CDR3 reads CASSLLQNTEAFF. In DNA, the CDR3 is TGTGCCAGCAGCTTATTACAGAACACTGAAGCTTTCTTT.

The chain has TRBV7-2 and TRBJ2-2; TRBD2 agrees at 12 bases. The CDR3 has 17 residues. Germline values: CDR1 SGHTA, CDR2 FQGNSA. J lost 0 bases, V lost 3 bases, and 2 bases had no gene match. Here the CDR3 DNA reads TGTGCCAGCAGCTTTCTAGCGGGGGGGCCGAACACCGGGGAGCTGTTTTTT. The encoded protein is CASSFLAGGPNTGELFF.

CDR3 nucleotides: TGTGCCAGCAGCTTGCGACAGGAGAACTATGGCTACACCTTC. Translating gives CASSLRQENYGYTF. This chain connects TRBV7-2 to TRBJ1-2, with D maybe TRBD1 (6 bases). The CDR3 has 14 amino acids. V was trimmed by 3 bases and J by 2 bases, leaving 10 bases between them. The V gene's germline CDR1 is SGHTA and CDR2 FQGNSA.

This clone showed up just a few times. The rearrangement links TRBV7-9 to TRBJ1-6, with D perhaps matching TRBD1 (5 bases). Germline CDR1 and CDR2: SEHNR and FQNEAQ (reference sequence). The CDR3 is made up of 15 amino acids. V dropped 5 bases and J dropped 5 bases, with 13 bases sitting between them. The CDR3 bases are TGTGCCAGCAGCCCCCGGGGGGGGGATAATTCACCCCTCCACTTT. This encodes CASSPRGGDNSPLHF.

The sample holds one count of this clone. V usage is TRBV27 and J usage is TRBJ1-2; D may be TRBD1 (6 bases). The CDR3 is 16 residues long. The germline CDR1 and CDR2 sequences are MNHEY and SMNVEV (reference sequence). Trimming took 6 bases from V and 4 from J, leaving 21 bases between them. The CDR3 DNA follows: TGTGCCAGCAGAACGGATCGGGGGGCGCGAAGCTATGGCTACACCTTC. Amino acid sequence: CASRTDRGARSYGYTF.

The chain has TRBV6-5 and TRBJ2-7; perhaps TRBD1 as D (5 bases). CDR3 length: 15 amino acids. Germline assignment: CDR1 MNHEY and CDR2 SVGAGI. V dropped 4 bases and J dropped 0 bases, with 13 bases sitting between them. This CDR3 is CASSSGFLGSYEQYF. DNA of the CDR3: TGTGCCAGCAGTTCAGGGTTCCTAGGCTCCTACGAGCAGTACTTC.

CDR3 residues: CSAGQGNYEQYF. The CDR3 DNA follows: TGCAGCGCGGGACAGGGTAACTACGAGCAGTACTTC. The J gene is TRBJ2-7, the V gene TRBV29-1, with 9 bases that match TRBD1. The length of the CDR3 is 12 residues. Looked up from germline, CDR1 is SQVTM and CDR2 is ANQGSEA. Trimming at V came to 7 bases and at J to 3 bases, leaving 4 bases not matched to a gene.

This chain uses TRBV30 with TRBJ1-2; D possibly corresponds to TRBD1 (5 bases). V dropped 7 bases and J dropped 8 bases, with 17 bases sitting between them. CDR3 length: 12 amino acids. Germline V gene data show CDR1 as GTSNPN and CDR2 as SVGIG (reference sequence). In nucleotides, the CDR3 is TGTGCCTCTCTCCCCGATAGGGGCGGCTACACCTTC. Translating gives CASLPDRGGYTF.

This CDR3 is CASSVLATPSYNEQFF. The CDR3 DNA reads TGTGCCAGCAGTGTGCTAGCTACTCCCTCCTACAATGAGCAGTTCTTC. The chain carries TRBV7-8 and TRBJ2-1, with a possible D match to TRBD2 (5 bases). V dropped 6 bases and J dropped 0 bases, with 15 bases sitting between them. CDR3 length equals 16 residues. CDR1 and CDR2 from the germline V gene are SGHVS and FQNEAQ. The full variable domain, rest sourced from reference TRBV7-8 and TRBJ2-1, is GAGVSQSPRYKVAKRGQDVALRCDPISGHVSLFWYQQALGQGPEFLTYFQNEAQLDKSGLPSDRFFAERPEGSVSTLKIQRTQQEDSAVYLCASSVLATPSYNEQFFGPGTRLTVL.

This clone has only a few counts. This sequence joins TRBV7-6 and TRBJ1-2, with a weak D call TRBD1 (5 bases). CDR3 length: 14 amino acids. V was cut by 5 bases and J by 5 bases, with 15 bases left in between. Germline V gene data show CDR1 as SGHVS and CDR2 as FNYEAQ. This CDR3 reads CASSPAGGGYGYTF. The DNA of the CDR3 is TGTGCCAGCAGCCCCGCGGGGGGTGGTTATGGCTACACCTTC.

This clone was counted once. The chain recombines TRBV5-1 with TRBJ2-3, with 11 bases that match TRBD2. The junction had 2 bases not matched to a gene; V was cut back by 0 bases and J by 2 bases. In germline, CDR1 is SGHRS, CDR2 YFSETQ. The CDR3 is 16 amino acids. The CDR3 is CASSLATSGDTDTQYF. The CDR3 bases are TGCGCCAGCAGCTTGGCGACTAGCGGGGACACAGATACGCAGTATTTT.

V is TRBV30 and J is TRBJ1-4, with a weak D call TRBD1 (5 bases). V was shortened by 0 bases and J by 8 bases, with 10 bases between the two germline ends. CDR3 length: 13 amino acids. The germline CDR1 and CDR2 sequences are GTSNPN and SVGIG (reference sequence). CDR3 sequence reads: CAWSVQGGEKLFF. Written as DNA, the CDR3 is TGTGCCTGGAGTGTGCAGGGAGGAGAAAAACTGTTTTTT.

This chain links TRBV7-2 with TRBJ2-5; perhaps TRBD1 as D (5 bases). This CDR3 spans 13 amino acids. Germline V gene lookup returns CDR1 SGHTA and CDR2 FQGNSA. V was pared by 1 base and J by 5 bases, with 8 bases between. CDR3 nucleotides: TGTGCCAGCAGCTTAGGACCAGGGGAGACCCAGTACTTC. Protein product: CASSLGPGETQYF.

This clone was detected only once. The chain uses TRBV10-3 and TRBJ1-1; 9 bases map to TRBD1. Germline CDR1 and CDR2: ENHRY and SYGVKD. This CDR3 has 18 residues. With V trimmed by 3 bases and J by 0 bases, 11 bases remained unmatched. CDR3 sequence: CAISDKGGQGAMNTEAFF. The CDR3 DNA sequence: TGTGCCATCAGTGATAAGGGGGGACAGGGTGCAATGAACACTGAAGCTTTCTTT.